This T cell receptor beta chain was identified during a study of response to subunit inactivated influenza vaccine listed by TCRdb under 2018. At the level of the whole study: Deep quantitative T cell receptor repertoire profiling was used in the study to track responses to a trivalent subunit inactivated influenza vaccine.

On this clonotype itself: It has no known antigen specificity. The record has no base qualities; no much larger clone is one base away.

Receptor libraries were prepared by RT-PCR. TCRdb names Illumina HiSeq 2500 as the instrument used. The raw public reads went through TCRdb reprocessing: fastp at Q25, MiXCR clone calling, in-frame beta chains kept. Entries are consolidated by CDR3 protein sequence, retaining the most common genes and DNA. Here the sample has hundreds of thousands of distinct CDR3 sequences; about 15% occur a single time. In total, the top ten clones hold around 3% of the sample. The CDR3 starts with the cysteine, ends with the phenylalanine, and has 15 residues. Only the CDR3 DNA is retained, 45 bases long and in frame from the first base. For this chain, trimming is 7 bases at the V end and 0 bases at the J end, and the number of junction bases without a gene match is 12. The germline V gene specifies SQVTM as CDR1 and ANQGSEA as CDR2. The research as a whole found: The authors proposed that each seasonal influenza vaccination may bring in only a limited number of new T cells.

The sample in question was CD4+ T cells sorted from PBMCs, obtained roughly 24 months after vaccination. This receptor chain uses TRBV29-1 and TRBJ2-7; a stretch of 7 junction bases matches TRBD1. The clonotype was recovered from a man aged 50 to 75 who received an inactivated influenza vaccine. Donor details come from another sample of the same person, matched by shared clones. The CDR3 protein is CSAVTGTASSYEQYF. The nucleotides are TGCAGCGCCGTAACCGGGACAGCGAGCTCCTACGAGCAGTACTTC.